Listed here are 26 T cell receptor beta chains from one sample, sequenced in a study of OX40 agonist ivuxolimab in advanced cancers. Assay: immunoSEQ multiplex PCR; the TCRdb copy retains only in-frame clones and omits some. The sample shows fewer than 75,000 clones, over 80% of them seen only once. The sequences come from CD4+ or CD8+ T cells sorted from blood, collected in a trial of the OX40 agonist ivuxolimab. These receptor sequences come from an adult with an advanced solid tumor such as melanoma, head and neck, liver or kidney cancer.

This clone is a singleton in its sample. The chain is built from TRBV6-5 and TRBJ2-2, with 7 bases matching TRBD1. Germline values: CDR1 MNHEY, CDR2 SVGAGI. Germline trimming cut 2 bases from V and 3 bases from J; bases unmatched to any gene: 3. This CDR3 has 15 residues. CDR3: CASSYRGTDTGELFF. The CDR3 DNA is TGTGCCAGCAGTTACCGTGGGACAGACACCGGGGAGCTGTTTTTT.

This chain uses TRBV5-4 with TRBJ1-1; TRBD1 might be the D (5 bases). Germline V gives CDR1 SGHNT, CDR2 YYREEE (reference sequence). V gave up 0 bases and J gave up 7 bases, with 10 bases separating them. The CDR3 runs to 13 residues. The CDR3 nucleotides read TGTGCCAGCAGCTTGGGACAGAACTTTGAAGCTTTCTTT. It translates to CASSLGQNFEAFF.

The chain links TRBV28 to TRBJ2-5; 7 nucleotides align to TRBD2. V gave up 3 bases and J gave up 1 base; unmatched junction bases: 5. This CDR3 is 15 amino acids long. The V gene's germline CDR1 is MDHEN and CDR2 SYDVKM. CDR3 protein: CASSFAGESQETQYF. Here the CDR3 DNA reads TGTGCCAGCAGTTTTGCGGGAGAGTCCCAAGAGACCCAGTACTTC.

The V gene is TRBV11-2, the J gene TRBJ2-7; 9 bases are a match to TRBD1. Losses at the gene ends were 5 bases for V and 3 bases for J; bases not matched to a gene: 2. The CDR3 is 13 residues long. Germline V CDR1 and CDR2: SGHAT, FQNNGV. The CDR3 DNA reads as TGTGCCAGCAGCACGGGACAGGGCTACGAGCAGTACTTC. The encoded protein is CASSTGQGYEQYF.

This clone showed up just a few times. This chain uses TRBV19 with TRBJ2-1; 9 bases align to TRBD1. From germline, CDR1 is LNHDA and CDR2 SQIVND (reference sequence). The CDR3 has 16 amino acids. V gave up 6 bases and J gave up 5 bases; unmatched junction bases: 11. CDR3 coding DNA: TGTGCCAGTAGCATCGGACAGGGGTATTTCCACAATGAGCAGTTCTTC. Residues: CASSIGQGYFHNEQFF.

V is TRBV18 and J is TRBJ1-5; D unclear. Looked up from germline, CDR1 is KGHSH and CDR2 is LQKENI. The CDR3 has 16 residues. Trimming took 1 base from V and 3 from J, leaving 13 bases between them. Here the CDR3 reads CASSPLARDLNQPQHF. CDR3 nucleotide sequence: TGTGCCAGCTCACCACTGGCGCGGGATCTCAATCAGCCCCAGCATTTT.

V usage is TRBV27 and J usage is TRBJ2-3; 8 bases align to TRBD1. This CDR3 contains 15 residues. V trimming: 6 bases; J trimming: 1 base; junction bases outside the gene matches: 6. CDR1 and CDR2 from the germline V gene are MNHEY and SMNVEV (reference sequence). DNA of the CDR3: TGTGCCAGCAGATTTGGACAGGGAGGCACAGATACGCAGTATTTT. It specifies CASRFGQGGTDTQYF.

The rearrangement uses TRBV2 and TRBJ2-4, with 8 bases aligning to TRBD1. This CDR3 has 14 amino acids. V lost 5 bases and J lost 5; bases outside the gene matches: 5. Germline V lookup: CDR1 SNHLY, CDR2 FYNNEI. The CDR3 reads CASSLDRVENIQYF. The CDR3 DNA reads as TGTGCCAGCAGTTTGGACAGGGTGGAAAACATTCAGTACTTC.

The CDR3 region has the DNA TGCGCCAGCAGCCAAGGAGGGCAGGTTGATCGGCCCCAGCATTTT. The encoded protein is CASSQGGQVDRPQHF. The chain joins TRBV4-1 to TRBJ1-5; no definite D call. The V gene's germline CDR1 is MGHRA and CDR2 YSYEKL. This CDR3 spans 15 amino acids. Between the trimmed V and J ends, which lost 1 base and 9 bases, there was a span of 16 bases.

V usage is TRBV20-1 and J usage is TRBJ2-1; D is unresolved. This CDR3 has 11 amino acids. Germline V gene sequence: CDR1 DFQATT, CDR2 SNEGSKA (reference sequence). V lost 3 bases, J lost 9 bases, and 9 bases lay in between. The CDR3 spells CSARTLLEQFF. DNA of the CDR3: TGCAGTGCTAGGACTTTACTTGAGCAGTTCTTC.

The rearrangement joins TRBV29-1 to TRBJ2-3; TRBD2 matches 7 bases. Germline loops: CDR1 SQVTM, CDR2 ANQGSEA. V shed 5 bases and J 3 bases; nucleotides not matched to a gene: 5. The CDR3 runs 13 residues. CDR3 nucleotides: TGCAGCGTTCTGTCTAGCGGAACAGATACGCAGTATTTT. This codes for CSVLSSGTDTQYF.

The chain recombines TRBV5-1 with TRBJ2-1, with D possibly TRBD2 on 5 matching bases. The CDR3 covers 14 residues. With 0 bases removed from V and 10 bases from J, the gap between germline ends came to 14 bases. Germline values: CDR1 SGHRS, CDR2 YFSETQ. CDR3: CASSLAPGSKEQFF. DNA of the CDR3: TGCGCCAGCAGCTTGGCCCCGGGATCTAAAGAGCAGTTCTTC.

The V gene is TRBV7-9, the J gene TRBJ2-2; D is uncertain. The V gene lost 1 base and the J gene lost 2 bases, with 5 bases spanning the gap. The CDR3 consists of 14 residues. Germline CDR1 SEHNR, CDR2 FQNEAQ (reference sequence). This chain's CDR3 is CASSLVANTGELFF. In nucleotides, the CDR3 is TGTGCCAGCAGCTTAGTAGCTAACACCGGGGAGCTGTTTTTT.

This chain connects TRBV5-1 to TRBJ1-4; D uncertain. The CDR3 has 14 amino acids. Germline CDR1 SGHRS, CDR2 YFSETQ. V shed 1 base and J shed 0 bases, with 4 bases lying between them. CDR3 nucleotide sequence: TGCGCCAGCAGCTTGCAAGCAACTAATGAAAAACTGTTTTTT. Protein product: CASSLQATNEKLFF. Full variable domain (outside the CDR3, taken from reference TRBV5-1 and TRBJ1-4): KAGVTQTPRYLIKTRGQQVTLSCSPISGHRSVSWYQQTPGQGLQFLFEYFSETQRNKGNFPGRFSGRQFSNSRSEMNVSTLELGDSALYLCASSLQATNEKLFFGSGTQLSVL.

The chain's CDR3 is CASSMGGDYGYTF. The CDR3 bases are TGTGCCAGTAGTATGGGGGGCGACTATGGCTACACCTTC. This chain links TRBV19 with TRBJ1-2, with D perhaps TRBD1 (6 bases). The V and J ends lost 3 bases and 3 bases respectively, with 8 bases between them. The germline gives CDR1 LNHDA, CDR2 SQIVND (reference sequence). CDR3 size: 13 residues.

In DNA form, the CDR3 reads TGCGCCAGCAGCCAAGTTTCACTAGCGGGAAGAGAGCAGTTCTTC. As protein: CASSQVSLAGREQFF. This chain joins TRBV4-1 and TRBJ2-1; TRBD2 matches at 10 bases. The germline gives CDR1 MGHRA, CDR2 YSYEKL. Trimming removed 1 base from V and 10 bases from J; junction bases left unmatched: 7. This CDR3 is built from 15 residues.

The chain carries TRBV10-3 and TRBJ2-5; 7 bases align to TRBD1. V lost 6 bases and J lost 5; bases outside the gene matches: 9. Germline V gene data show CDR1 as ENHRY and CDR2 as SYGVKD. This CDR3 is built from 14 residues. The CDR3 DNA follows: TGTGCCATCAGAGAACAGGGGTCTTGGGAGACCCAGTACTTC. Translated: CAIREQGSWETQYF.

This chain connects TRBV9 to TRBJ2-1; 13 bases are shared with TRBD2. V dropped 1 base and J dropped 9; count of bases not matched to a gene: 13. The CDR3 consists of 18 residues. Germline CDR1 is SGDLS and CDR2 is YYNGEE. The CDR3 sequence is CASSVIPLGLAGRGEQFF. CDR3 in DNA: TGTGCCAGCAGCGTAATTCCTTTGGGACTAGCGGGAAGGGGTGAGCAGTTCTTC.

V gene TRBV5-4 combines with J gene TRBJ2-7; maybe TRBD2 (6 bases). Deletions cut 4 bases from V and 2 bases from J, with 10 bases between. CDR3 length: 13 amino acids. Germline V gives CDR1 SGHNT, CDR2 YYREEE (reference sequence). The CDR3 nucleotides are TGTGCCAGCAGCGACTGGAGGGCCTACGAGCAGTACTTC. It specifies CASSDWRAYEQYF.

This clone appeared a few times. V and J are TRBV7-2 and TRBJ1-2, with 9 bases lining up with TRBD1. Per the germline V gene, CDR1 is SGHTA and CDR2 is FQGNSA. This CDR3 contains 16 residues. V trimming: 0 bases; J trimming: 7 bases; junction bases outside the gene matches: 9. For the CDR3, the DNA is TGTGCCAGCAGCTTAGCGCCCCTTAAACAGGGGGCTGGCTACACCTTC. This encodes CASSLAPLKQGAGYTF.

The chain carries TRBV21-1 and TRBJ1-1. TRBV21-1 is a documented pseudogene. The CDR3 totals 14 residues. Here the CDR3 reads CASSIPGTVTEAFF. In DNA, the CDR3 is TGTGCCAGCAGCATTCCAGGGACGGTCACTGAAGCTTTCTTT.

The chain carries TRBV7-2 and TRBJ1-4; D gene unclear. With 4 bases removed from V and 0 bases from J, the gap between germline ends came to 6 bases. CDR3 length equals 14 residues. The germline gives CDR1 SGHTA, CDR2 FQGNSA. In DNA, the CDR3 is TGTGCCAGCAGCTCGCATCCAACTAATGAAAAACTGTTTTTT. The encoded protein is CASSSHPTNEKLFF.

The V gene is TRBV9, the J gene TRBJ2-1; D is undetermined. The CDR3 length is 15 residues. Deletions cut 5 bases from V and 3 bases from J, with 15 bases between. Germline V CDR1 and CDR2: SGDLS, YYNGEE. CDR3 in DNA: TGTGCCAGCAGGGGGTCCCTTGGAGACTACAATGAGCAGTTCTTC. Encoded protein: CASRGSLGDYNEQFF.

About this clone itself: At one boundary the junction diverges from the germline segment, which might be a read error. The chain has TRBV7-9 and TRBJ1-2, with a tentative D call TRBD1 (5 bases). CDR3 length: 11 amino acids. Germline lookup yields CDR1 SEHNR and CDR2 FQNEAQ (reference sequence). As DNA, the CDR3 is TGTGCCAGCAGCTCAGGGACCGCCGGGGTCTTC. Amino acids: CASSSGTAGVF.

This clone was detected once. The CDR3 nucleotides read TGTGCCAGCAGTGAAGCAGCAGATACGCAGTATTTT. This codes for CASSEAADTQYF. This sequence joins TRBV6-1 and TRBJ2-3, with D unresolved. Germline V lookup: CDR1 MNHNS, CDR2 SASEGT. Trimming pared 0 bases from V and 4 bases from J, leaving 2 bases between. The CDR3 runs 12 residues.

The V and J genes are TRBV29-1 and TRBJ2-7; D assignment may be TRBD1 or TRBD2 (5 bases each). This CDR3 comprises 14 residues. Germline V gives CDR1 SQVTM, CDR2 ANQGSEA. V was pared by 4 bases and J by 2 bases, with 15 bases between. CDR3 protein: CSVGGRSIPYEQYF. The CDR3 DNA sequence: TGCAGCGTTGGGGGACGGAGCATCCCCTACGAGCAGTACTTC.